This T cell receptor (beta chain) derives from a study of cytomegalovirus exposure and HLA in healthy donors. The study's findings and limits: A further, later analysis showed that HLA-associated TCR beta chains (compared with equally common others) were more clonally expanded. Some segments of the V type, notably TRBV6-2 and TRBV6-3, were excluded as indistinguishable. Researchers catalogued 164 TCR beta chains as cytomegalovirus-associated.

Of note for this clone: No antigen is known for it.

J lost 6 bases, V lost 5 bases, and 7 bases had no gene match. The CDR3 extends over 16 amino acids. Germline V CDR1 and CDR2: MNHEY, SMNVEV (reference sequence). PCR involved 60 Vbeta and 13 Jbeta primers. Using immunoSEQ multiplex PCR, the repertoire was profiled, and TCRdb retains in-frame clones only, with some absent. The sample records approximately 220,000 clones, 80% to 90% being singletons. Sequenced: PBMCs. The TCR originated in a man aged 25-40 years in good health and CMV-seronegative. This chain links TRBV27 with TRBJ2-3; TRBD2 agrees at 14 bases. CDR3 residues: CASSPRLAGGPDTQYF. CDR3 coding DNA: TGTGCCAGCAGTCCCAGACTAGCGGGGGGGCCGGATACGCAGTATTTT.